The text below deals with one T cell receptor (beta chain). The antigen remains undetermined. These data originate in a study of post-analysis software for immune sequencing data. Study-wide background: Patients with relapsing-remitting, secondary progressive and progressive-relapsing multiple sclerosis courses were all represented.

Incorporated into the TCR beta cDNA libraries were unique molecular identifiers, which served to reduce PCR and sequencing biases. T cells numbering about 0.85 to 11 million yielded cDNA molecules that totaled about 500,000. TCRdb re-derived calls from the PCR reads in MiXCR, one entry per CDR3 protein. Of about 560,000 distinct CDR3 sequences listed, roughly 46% were seen once; the top ten hold more than 1.5%. Germline CDR1 and CDR2: DFQATT and SNEGSKA (reference sequence). This CDR3 spans 13 amino acids. Trimming pared 0 bases from V and 4 bases from J, leaving 9 bases between. Findings and limits, study-wide: When patients were compared with controls, five TRBV segments were more frequent, TRBV5-6, TRBV5-1 and TRBV20-1 among them. Multiple sclerosis patients showed significantly lower normalized Chao1 diversity than controls did.

This chain links TRBV20-1 with TRBJ1-1, with D perhaps matching TRBD1 (5 bases). The sequencing sample was made of blood. This clonotype was sampled from a girl between 10 and 17 years old with multiple sclerosis. As DNA, the CDR3 is TGCAGTGCTAGAGAGTCGAGGGGCACTGAAGCTTTCTTT. Amino acid sequence: CSARESRGTEAFF.